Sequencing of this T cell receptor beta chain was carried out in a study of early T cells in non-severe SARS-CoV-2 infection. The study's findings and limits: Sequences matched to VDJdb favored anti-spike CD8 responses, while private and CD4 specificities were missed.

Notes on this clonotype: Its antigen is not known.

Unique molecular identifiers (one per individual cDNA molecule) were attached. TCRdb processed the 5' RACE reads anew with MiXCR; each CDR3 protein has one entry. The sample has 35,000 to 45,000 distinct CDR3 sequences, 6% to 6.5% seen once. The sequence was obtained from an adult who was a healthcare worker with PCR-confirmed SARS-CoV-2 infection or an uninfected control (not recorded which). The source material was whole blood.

CDR3 residues: CASSVESYEQYF. CDR3 DNA: TGTGCCAGCAGCGTAGAGAGTTACGAGCAGTACTTC. This sequence joins TRBV9 and TRBJ2-7, with D unclear. CDR1 is SGDLS, CDR2 YYNGEE, per germline. V was trimmed by 0 bases and J by 4 bases, leaving 5 bases between them. The CDR3 has 12 residues. The full variable domain, in which reference TRBV9 and TRBJ2-7 provide the parts outside the CDR3, is DSGVTQTPKHLITATGQRVTLRCSPRSGDLSVYWYQQSLDQGLQFLIQYYNGEERAKGNILERFSAQQFPDLHSELNLSSLELGDSALYFCASSVESYEQYFGPGTRLTVT.